These T cell receptor beta chains were read from a single sample in a study of T cell repertoires in cytomegalovirus infection. Via MiXCR, TCRdb re-called the reads, giving one row per CDR3 protein. The sample has 740,000 or so distinct CDR3 sequences, 35% to 45% seen once; the top ten hold about 2.8%. Sequencing input: PBMCs. These receptors all come from a human donor in good health (CMV status not recorded). Some clones in this sample may be carry-over from other donors' samples. The CDR3 runs from the conserved cysteine through the conserved F or W. The D gene is left open where the match is weak. Rows give clone size only sometimes, using once, few, many, or a class for an expanded clone.

j_call | clone_size | v_call | d_call | cdr3_nt | cdr3_aa
TRBJ2-4 | few | TRBV20-1 | TRBD1 | TGCAGTGCTCCGGACAGGGGGCGCCTGGCCAAAAACATTCAGTACTTC | CSAPDRGRLAKNIQYF
TRBJ2-7 | many | TRBV6-2/TRBV6-3 | NA | TGTGCCAGCGAGATTGGTCCCCGAACGCGGCTAGCGTCCTCCTACGAGCAGTACTTC | CASEIGPRTRLASSYEQYF
TRBJ2-7 | few | TRBV4-1 | NA | TGCGCCAGCAGCCGACCTACAGCGGGACAGAACTACGAGCAGTACTTC | CASSRPTAGQNYEQYF
TRBJ1-1 | few | TRBV7-8 | NA | TGTGCCAGCAGCCATCTCGGAAACACTGAAGCTTTCTTT | CASSHLGNTEAFF
TRBJ2-5 | many | TRBV6-7 | NA | TGTGCCAGCAGTTACTCGATTTCCAGGCGGTCTCAAGAGACCCAGTACTTC | CASSYSISRRSQETQYF
TRBJ1-1 | few | TRBV6-1 | NA | TGTGCCAGCAGTCGGACCGCCGATTCGGGGGCTTTCTTT | CASSRTADSGAFF
TRBJ2-1 | many | TRBV7-8 | NA | TGTGCCAGCAGCCCCCTCGGGACTGGCTCCTACAATGAGCAGTTCTTC | CASSPLGTGSYNEQFF
TRBJ2-7 | NA | TRBV6-2/TRBV6-3 | NA | TGTGCCAGCAGCAATACAGGGTACGAGCAGTACTTC | CASSNTGYEQYF
TRBJ1-2 | NA | TRBV25-1 | TRBD1 | TGTGCCAGCAGTGACGGGACAGGGGGCCTTGGCTACACCTTC | CASSDGTGGLGYTF
TRBJ2-1 | few | TRBV27 | TRBD2 | TGTGCCAGCAGTTTATCGGCGGGAGAGACCTACAATGAGCAGTTCTTC | CASSLSAGETYNEQFF
TRBJ2-3 | NA | TRBV20-1 | NA | TGCAGTGTGCCATCCCCCTCCACAGATACGCAGTATTTT | CSVPSPSTDTQYF
TRBJ2-3 | many | TRBV28 | NA | TGTGCCAGCAGTCCCCCGGCGGGGCCCTCCACAGATACGCAGTATTTT | CASSPPAGPSTDTQYF
TRBJ2-7 | NA | TRBV7-2 | NA | TGTGCCAGGAGCTTGACAGCAGGGAACGATAACGGGCAGTACTTC | CARSLTAGNDNGQYF
TRBJ2-7 | few | TRBV27 | NA | TGTGCCAGCAGCCCATTTGAGGTGAGCTCCTACGAGCAGTACTTC | CASSPFEVSSYEQYF
TRBJ1-5 | NA | TRBV6-1 | NA | TGTGCCAGCAGACATTACTCCCGAGGGCAGTTCCAGCCCCAGCATTTT | CASRHYSRGQFQPQHF
TRBJ2-3 | few | TRBV2 | NA | TGTGCCAGCAGTGACTTGGGGCAGGGGAGAGGCACAGATACGCAGTATTTT | CASSDLGQGRGTDTQYF
TRBJ2-2 | NA | TRBV27 | NA | TGTGCCAGCAGATTAGGGACATCGAACACCGGGGAGCTGTTTTTT | CASRLGTSNTGELFF
TRBJ2-5 | NA | TRBV7-6 | TRBD2 | TGTGCTAGCAGCACGGGGGGGGGAGCAGCAGAGACCCAGTACTTC | CASSTGGGAAETQYF
TRBJ2-1 | NA | TRBV19 | NA | TGTGCCAGTAGTATACAGTTCTACAATGAGCAGTTCTTC | CASSIQFYNEQFF
TRBJ2-7 | few | TRBV29-1 | TRBD2 | TGCAGCGTTTCCCTAGCGGGGAACTACGAGCAGTACTTC | CSVSLAGNYEQYF
TRBJ1-5 | NA | TRBV4-2 | NA | TGTGCCAGCAGCCAAGATGGAAATAGCAATCAGCCCCAGCATTTT | CASSQDGNSNQPQHF
TRBJ2-7 | NA | TRBV6-1 | TRBD1 | TGTGCCAGTGAGCAGGGGACAGGGTCTAACAGGCAGTACTTC | CASEQGTGSNRQYF
TRBJ2-4 | many | TRBV28 | NA | TGTGCCAGCAGGCACGCCGCAGACATTCAGTACTTC | CASRHAADIQYF
TRBJ1-4 | NA | TRBV28 | NA | TGTGCCAGCAGTTCCCCAGAAACGGCTAAACTGTTTTTT | CASSSPETAKLFF
TRBJ1-3 | NA | TRBV28 | NA | TGTGCCAGCAGTAACCCCGGGGCCCCCGTGGGAAACACCATATATTTT | CASSNPGAPVGNTIYF
TRBJ2-3 | many | TRBV12-3/TRBV12-4 | NA | TGTGCCAGCAGCCGTACCTTCACAGATACGCAGTATTTT | CASSRTFTDTQYF
TRBJ2-7 | NA | TRBV4-1 | NA | TGCGCCAGCAGCCAAGACCCGGGACAAACCTACGAGCAGTACTTC | CASSQDPGQTYEQYF
TRBJ2-1 | NA | TRBV6-8 | NA | TGTGCCAGCAGTTACGGTGGGACGGCCGACAATGAGCAGTTCTTC | CASSYGGTADNEQFF
TRBJ2-2 | many | TRBV7-8 | TRBD2 | TGTGCCAGCAGCAGAGGGACTAGCGGGCCTAACACCGGGGAGCTGTTTTTT | CASSRGTSGPNTGELFF
TRBJ1-4 | NA | TRBV5-1 | NA | TGCGCCAGCAGCAGAGACAGGTCCACTAATGAAAAACTGTTTTTT | CASSRDRSTNEKLFF
TRBJ2-5 | once | TRBV7-6 | TRBD2 | TGTGCCAGCACCCCCACGCGGACTAGTTGTTTAGAGACCCAGTACTTC | CASTPTRTSCLETQYF
TRBJ2-7 | few | TRBV28 | TRBD1 | TGTGCCAGCAGTTCCTCCTTGGACAGGGCGCAAGGATACGAGCAGTACTTC | CASSSSLDRAQGYEQYF
TRBJ2-3 | few | TRBV7-2 | NA | TGTGCCAGCAGCTTACGGGCGGGGGCCACCACAGATACGCAGTATTTT | CASSLRAGATTDTQYF
TRBJ2-3 | once | TRBV2 | TRBD1 | TGTGCCAGCAGTGGACAGGGGATGGCAGATACGCAGTATTTT | CASSGQGMADTQYF
TRBJ1-3 | many | TRBV7-9 | NA | TGTGCCAGCAGCTTAGCGGGCGGGCCCGACATATATTTT | CASSLAGGPDIYF
TRBJ2-1 | NA | TRBV10-3 | TRBD2 | TGTGCCATCAGTGAGTCGACTAGCGGGATCAATGAGCAGTTCTTC | CAISESTSGINEQFF
TRBJ1-1 | few | TRBV7-2 | NA | TGTGCCAGCAGCTTAGCGTTTGGGGAGAACACTGAAGCTTTCTTT | CASSLAFGENTEAFF
TRBJ1-4 | few | TRBV6-1 | NA | TGTGCCAGCAGTGGGACAGACGCAACTAATGAAAAACTGTTTTTT | CASSGTDATNEKLFF
TRBJ1-3 | NA | TRBV10-3 | NA | TGTGCCATCAGTGTCGGGGGGCTCTCTGGAAACACCATATATTTT | CAISVGGLSGNTIYF
TRBJ2-7 | NA | TRBV12-3/TRBV12-4 | NA | TGTGCCAGCAGCCACAGGTCGGTAGGCTACGAGCAGTACTTC | CASSHRSVGYEQYF
TRBJ2-7 | few | TRBV19 | TRBD2 | TGTGCCAGTAGTATGATGGCGGGGGACGCCTACGAGCAGTACTTC | CASSMMAGDAYEQYF
TRBJ2-7 | NA | TRBV7-8 | TRBD1 | TGTGCCAGCAGCTTAGAGGGACAGGGGACAGGAAAGCAGTACTTC | CASSLEGQGTGKQYF
TRBJ2-1 | NA | TRBV18 | TRBD2 | TGTGCCAGCTCACCACTAGCGGGGTACTACAAGGAGCAGTTATTC | CASSPLAGYYKEQLF
TRBJ2-1 | few | TRBV19 | TRBD1 | TGTGCCAGTAGTATAGCAGGGACAGGGACGACTGAGCAGTTCTTC | CASSIAGTGTTEQFF
TRBJ2-7 | NA | TRBV4-2 | TRBD1 | TGTGCCAGCAGCCAAGAACGACAGGGGGCTACCTACGAGCAGTACTTC | CASSQERQGATYEQYF